These T cell receptor beta chains were read from a single sample in a study of CD8 T cells in Susac syndrome. TCRdb redid the calling of the immunoSEQ multiplex PCR reads with MiXCR, one entry per CDR3 protein. The repertoire has 150,000 or so distinct CDR3 sequences, approximately 95% of them found once; the top ten carry 0.13% to 0.15%. The sequenced sample was CD4+ T cells from PBMCs. These receptors came from a human donor with Susac syndrome. Both conserved end residues are part of each CDR3. D genes are given only for firm matches. Not all rows give a size; the values are once, few, many and, for expanded clones, a class.

TRBD2	.	TRBV4-1	TRBJ2-1	CASSQDREGEQFF	TGCGCCAGCAGCCAAGACCGGGAGGGGGAGCAGTTCTTC
TRBD1	.	TRBV29-1	TRBJ1-1	CSGEQGVGTEAFF	TGCAGCGGTGAGCAGGGGGTAGGGACTGAAGCTTTCTTT
TRBD2	.	TRBV2	TRBJ2-3	CASSNSGKGADTQYF	TGTGCCAGCAGCAATAGCGGGAAAGGAGCAGATACGCAGTATTTT
TRBD2	.	TRBV9	TRBJ2-2	CASSVVQREGPGELFF	TGTGCCAGCAGCGTAGTCCAGCGGGAGGGCCCAGGGGAGCTGTTTTTT
.	.	TRBV20-1	TRBJ2-3	CSARVPFSTDTQYF	TGCAGTGCTAGAGTCCCTTTTAGCACAGATACGCAGTATTTT
.	.	TRBV20-1	TRBJ2-1	CSARLGASNEQFF	TGCAGTGCTAGATTAGGGGCGTCCAATGAGCAGTTCTTC
.	.	TRBV30	TRBJ1-1	CAWELRTEAFF	TGTGCCTGGGAACTTAGGACTGAAGCTTTCTTT
.	.	TRBV29-1	TRBJ2-7	CSVDRGSEQYF	TGCAGCGTTGACCGGGGGTCCGAGCAGTACTTC
.	.	TRBV2	TRBJ1-1	CASRTEVNTEAFF	TGTGCCAGCCGGACAGAAGTGAACACTGAAGCTTTCTTT
TRBD1	.	TRBV28	TRBJ2-7	CAAHRQGGEQYF	TGTGCCGCCCACAGACAGGGCGGCGAGCAGTACTTC
TRBD1	.	TRBV5-1	TRBJ1-1	CASSWGTGQTEAFF	TGCGCCAGCAGCTGGGGGACAGGGCAAACTGAAGCTTTCTTT
.	.	TRBV12-3/TRBV12-4	TRBJ1-2	CASTSETETNYGYTF	TGTGCCAGCACCTCAGAGACGGAGACTAACTATGGCTACACCTTC
TRBD2	.	TRBV12-3/TRBV12-4	TRBJ2-1	CASIPGTSGNNEQFF	TGTGCCAGCATCCCCGGGACTAGCGGTAACAATGAGCAGTTCTTC
.	.	TRBV9	TRBJ1-5	CASSVEGGDQPQHF	TGTGCCAGCAGCGTAGAGGGAGGAGACCAGCCCCAGCATTTT
.	.	TRBV3-1	TRBJ1-4	CASSHTTNEKLFF	TGTGCCAGCAGCCACACAACTAATGAAAAACTGTTTTTT
.	.	TRBV10-3	TRBJ1-1	CAISIGQNTEAFF	TGTGCCATCAGCATCGGACAGAACACTGAAGCTTTCTTT
TRBD1	once	TRBV7-2	TRBJ2-7	CASSSPGQGSYEQYF	TGTGCCAGCAGCTCCCCGGGACAGGGATCCTACGAGCAGTACTTC
TRBD1	.	TRBV7-2	TRBJ2-7	CASSLRDRSDEQYF	TGTGCCAGCAGCCTCCGGGACAGGTCCGACGAGCAGTACTTC
TRBD2	.	TRBV30	TRBJ2-7	CAWRSLAGFRYEQYF	TGTGCCTGGAGGTCCCTAGCGGGTTTCCGCTACGAGCAGTACTTC
.	.	TRBV5-1	TRBJ2-1	CASSLKSPAYNEQFF	TGCGCCAGCAGCTTGAAATCCCCGGCGTACAATGAGCAGTTCTTC
.	.	TRBV25-1	TRBJ2-7	CASSVPGRTYEQYF	TGTGCCAGCAGTGTTCCGGGACGGACATACGAGCAGTACTTC
.	once	TRBV30	TRBJ2-3	CAWSRGLKDTQYF	TGTGCCTGGAGTCGGGGCCTCAAGGATACGCAGTATTTT
.	.	TRBV20-1	TRBJ2-7	CSALPGLSSYEQYF	TGCAGTGCCCTACCCGGGCTGAGCTCCTACGAGCAGTACTTC
.	.	TRBV19	TRBJ2-3	CASSRGLPTDTQYF	TGTGCCAGTAGTAGGGGACTTCCCACAGATACGCAGTATTTT
.	.	TRBV4-2	TRBJ1-5	CASSQDEGTQPQHF	TGTGCCAGCAGCCAAGATGAAGGGACTCAGCCCCAGCATTTT
.	.	TRBV30	TRBJ2-2	CAWSLSLGELFF	TGTGCCTGGAGTCTTAGCCTCGGGGAGCTGTTTTTT
.	.	TRBV20-1	TRBJ1-1	CSARDGYTEAFF	TGCAGTGCTAGAGATGGGTACACTGAAGCTTTCTTT
.	.	TRBV7-8	TRBJ2-1	CASSLGDPGTYNEQFF	TGTGCCAGCAGCTTAGGGGACCCCGGGACCTACAATGAGCAGTTCTTC
TRBD1	.	TRBV30	TRBJ1-1	CAWRRDSNTEAFF	TGTGCCTGGAGACGGGACAGCAACACTGAAGCTTTCTTT
.	.	TRBV5-1	TRBJ2-4	CASSLEGERNIQYF	TGCGCCAGCAGCTTGGAGGGGGAGAGGAACATTCAGTACTTC
.	.	TRBV2	TRBJ2-7	CASTQGLAGEQYF	TGTGCCAGCACCCAGGGATTGGCGGGCGAGCAGTACTTC
TRBD2	.	TRBV12-3/TRBV12-4	TRBJ2-7	CASTIGTRLEQYF	TGTGCCAGCACTATCGGGACTAGACTCGAGCAGTACTTC
.	.	TRBV20-1	TRBJ2-1	CSARPYNEQFF	TGCAGTGCGAGACCCTACAATGAGCAGTTCTTC
TRBD2	.	TRBV20-1	TRBJ2-2	CSARRLAGNTGELFF	TGCAGTGCTAGAAGACTAGCGGGGAACACCGGGGAGCTGTTTTTT
.	.	TRBV29-1	TRBJ2-5	CSVREVIETQYF	TGCAGCGTGCGCGAGGTGATCGAGACCCAGTACTTC
.	.	TRBV20-1	TRBJ2-3	CSARGTSTDTQYF	TGCAGTGCTAGAGGGACCAGCACAGATACGCAGTATTTT
.	.	TRBV28	TRBJ1-5	CASSLIGRSTGRVNQPQHF	TGTGCCAGCAGTTTAATCGGCCGATCTACAGGGCGCGTAAATCAGCCCCAGCATTTT
TRBD2	.	TRBV3-1	TRBJ2-7	CASSQRLAATEQYF	TGTGCCAGCAGCCAACGACTAGCGGCCACTGAGCAGTACTTC
.	once	TRBV20-1	TRBJ1-2	CSAREHRQGFGYTF	TGCAGTGCTAGAGAGCACAGGCAGGGTTTCGGCTACACCTTC
TRBD2	.	TRBV15	TRBJ2-5	CATSSPGAGGETQYF	TGTGCCACCAGCAGCCCAGGGGCGGGGGGAGAGACCCAGTACTTC
.	.	TRBV20-1	TRBJ2-1	CSAKRSISTGEQFF	TGCAGTGCCAAGAGGTCAATTAGCACGGGTGAGCAGTTCTTC
.	.	TRBV5-4	TRBJ2-3	CASSLRQDSTDTQYF	TGTGCCAGCAGCTTACGACAGGATAGCACAGATACGCAGTATTTT
.	.	TRBV2	TRBJ2-7	CASRSRADSYEQYF	TGTGCCAGCAGGAGCCGAGCTGACTCCTACGAGCAGTACTTC
.	.	TRBV21-1	TRBJ2-2	CASRVAGGGTGELFF	TGTGCCAGCAGAGTTGCGGGAGGTGGGACCGGGGAGCTGTTTTTT